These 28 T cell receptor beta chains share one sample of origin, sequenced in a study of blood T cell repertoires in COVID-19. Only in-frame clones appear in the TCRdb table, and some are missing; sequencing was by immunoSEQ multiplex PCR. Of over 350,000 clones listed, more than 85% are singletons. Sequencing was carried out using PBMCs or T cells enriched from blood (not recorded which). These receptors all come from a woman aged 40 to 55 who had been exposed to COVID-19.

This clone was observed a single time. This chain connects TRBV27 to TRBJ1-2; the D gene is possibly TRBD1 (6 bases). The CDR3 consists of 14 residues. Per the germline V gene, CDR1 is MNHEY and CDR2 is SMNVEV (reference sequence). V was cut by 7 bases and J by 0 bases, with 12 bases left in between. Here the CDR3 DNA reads TGTGCCAGCAAAAAAACAGGGTCTAACTATGGCTACACCTTC. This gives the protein CASKKTGSNYGYTF.

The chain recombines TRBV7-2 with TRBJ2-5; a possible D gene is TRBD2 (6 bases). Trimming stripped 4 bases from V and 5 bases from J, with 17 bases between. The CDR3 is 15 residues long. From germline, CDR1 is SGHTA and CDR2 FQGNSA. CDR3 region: CASSSGTSPQETQYF. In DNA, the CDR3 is TGTGCCAGCAGCTCAGGGACTTCCCCCCAGGAGACCCAGTACTTC.

The CDR3 coding sequence is TGTGCCAGCAGCTTAGTTGGCAGGGGGACCTATGGCTACACCTTC. It is translated as CASSLVGRGTYGYTF. The chain couples TRBV7-6 to TRBJ1-2; 7 bases are a match to TRBD1. The CDR3 totals 15 residues. The J segment lost 4 bases and the V segment lost 1 base, leaving 6 bases of the junction unmatched. Germline lookup yields CDR1 SGHVS and CDR2 FNYEAQ.

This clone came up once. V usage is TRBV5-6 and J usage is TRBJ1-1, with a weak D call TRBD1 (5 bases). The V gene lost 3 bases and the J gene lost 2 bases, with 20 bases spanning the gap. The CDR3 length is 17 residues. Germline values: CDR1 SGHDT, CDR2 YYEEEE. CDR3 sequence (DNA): TGTGCCAGCAGCTCCTGGGTGGGGCAGCGTCGCAACACTGAAGCTTTCTTT. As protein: CASSSWVGQRRNTEAFF.

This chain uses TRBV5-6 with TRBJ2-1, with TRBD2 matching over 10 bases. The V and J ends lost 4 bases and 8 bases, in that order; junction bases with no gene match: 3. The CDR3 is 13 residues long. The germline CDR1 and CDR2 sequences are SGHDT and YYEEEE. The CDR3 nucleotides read TGTGCCAGCAGCCTAGCGGGGGCGGATGAGCAGTTCTTC. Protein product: CASSLAGADEQFF. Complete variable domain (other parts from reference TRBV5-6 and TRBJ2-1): DAGVTQSPTHLIKTRGQQVTLRCSPKSGHDTVSWYQQALGQGPQFIFQYYEEEERQRGNFPDRFSGHQFPNYSSELNVNALLLGDSALYLCASSLAGADEQFFGPGTRLTVL.

Here the CDR3 reads CASSTGQGVFGEKLFF. CDR3 bases: TGTGCCAGTAGTACCGGACAGGGGGTTTTTGGGGAAAAACTGTTTTTT. V usage is TRBV19 and J usage is TRBJ1-4; 10 bases map to TRBD1. Trimming took 4 bases from V and 8 from J; bases not matched to a gene: 10. The germline V gene encodes CDR1 LNHDA and CDR2 SQIVND (reference sequence). The length of the CDR3 is 16 residues.

Here the CDR3 DNA reads TGTGCCAGCAGCCCCACAATGGGACAGATGAATGAAAAACTGTTTTTT. It encodes CASSPTMGQMNEKLFF. The V call is TRBV3-1 (or the pseudogene TRBV3-2), the J call TRBJ1-4, with 7 bases lining up with TRBD1. The CDR3 length is 16 residues. Germline CDR1 and CDR2: LGHDT and YNNKEL (reference sequence). J gave up 5 bases and V 4 bases, and 10 bases lay outside the gene matches.

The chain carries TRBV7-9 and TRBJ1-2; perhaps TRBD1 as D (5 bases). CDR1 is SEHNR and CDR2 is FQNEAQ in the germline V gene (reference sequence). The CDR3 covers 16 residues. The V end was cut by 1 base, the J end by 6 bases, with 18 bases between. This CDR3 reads CASSLVVTRRGNGYTF. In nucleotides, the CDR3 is TGTGCCAGCAGCTTAGTTGTCACCAGGAGGGGAAATGGCTACACCTTC.

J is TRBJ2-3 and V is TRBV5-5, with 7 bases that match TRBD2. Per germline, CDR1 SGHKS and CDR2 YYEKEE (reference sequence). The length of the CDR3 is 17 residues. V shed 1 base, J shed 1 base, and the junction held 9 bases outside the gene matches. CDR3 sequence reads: CASSLKAGDGRTDTQYF. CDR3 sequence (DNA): TGTGCCAGCAGCTTGAAGGCGGGGGACGGGCGCACAGATACGCAGTATTTT.

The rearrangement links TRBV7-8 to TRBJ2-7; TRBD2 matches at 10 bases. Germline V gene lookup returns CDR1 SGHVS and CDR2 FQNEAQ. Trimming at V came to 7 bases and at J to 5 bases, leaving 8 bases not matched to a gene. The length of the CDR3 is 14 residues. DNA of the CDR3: TGTGCCAGCAAGGCCGGGACTAGCGCTGACGAGCAGTACTTC. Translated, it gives CASKAGTSADEQYF.

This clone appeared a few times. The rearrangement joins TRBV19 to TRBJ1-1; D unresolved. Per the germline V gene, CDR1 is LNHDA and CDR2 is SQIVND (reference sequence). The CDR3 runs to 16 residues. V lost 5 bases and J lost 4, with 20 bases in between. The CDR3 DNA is TGTGCCAGTAGTCAAGGTATCGGAGGAGGTGGCACTGAAGCTTTCTTT. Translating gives CASSQGIGGGGTEAFF.

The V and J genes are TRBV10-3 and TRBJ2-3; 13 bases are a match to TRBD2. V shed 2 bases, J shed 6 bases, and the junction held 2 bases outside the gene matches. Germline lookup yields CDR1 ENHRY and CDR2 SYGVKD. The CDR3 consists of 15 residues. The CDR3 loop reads CAISEGTSGADTQYF. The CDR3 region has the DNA TGTGCCATCAGTGAGGGGACTAGCGGGGCGGATACGCAGTATTTT.

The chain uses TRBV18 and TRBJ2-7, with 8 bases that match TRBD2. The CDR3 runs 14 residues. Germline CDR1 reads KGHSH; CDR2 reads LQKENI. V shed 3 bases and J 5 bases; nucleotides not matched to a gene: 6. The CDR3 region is CASSPPGGPHEQYF. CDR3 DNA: TGTGCCAGCTCACCCCCGGGAGGGCCCCACGAGCAGTACTTC.

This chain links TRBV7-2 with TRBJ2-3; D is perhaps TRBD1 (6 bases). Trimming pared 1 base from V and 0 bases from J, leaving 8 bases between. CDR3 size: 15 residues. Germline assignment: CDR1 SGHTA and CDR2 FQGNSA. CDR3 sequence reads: CASSLVGQSTDTQYF. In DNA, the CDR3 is TGTGCCAGCAGCTTAGTTGGACAGAGCACAGATACGCAGTATTTT.

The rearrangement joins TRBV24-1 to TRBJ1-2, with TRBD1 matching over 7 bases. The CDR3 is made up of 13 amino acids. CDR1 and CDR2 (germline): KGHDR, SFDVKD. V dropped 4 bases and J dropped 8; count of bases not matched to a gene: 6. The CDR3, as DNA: TGTGCCACCAGTGACCCACAGGGGCGAGGCTACACCTTC. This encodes CATSDPQGRGYTF.

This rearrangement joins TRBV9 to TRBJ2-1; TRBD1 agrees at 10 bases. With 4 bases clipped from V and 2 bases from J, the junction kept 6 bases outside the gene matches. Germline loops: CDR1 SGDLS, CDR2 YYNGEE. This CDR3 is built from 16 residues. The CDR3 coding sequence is TGTGCCAGCAGCTTCTCCGGGACAGGGGCCTACAATGAGCAGTTCTTC. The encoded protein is CASSFSGTGAYNEQFF.

CDR3 region: CATSAAGPVQTQYF. DNA of the CDR3: TGTGCCACCAGTGCGGCGGGACCAGTACAGACCCAGTACTTC. This chain uses TRBV24-1 with TRBJ2-5, with D possibly TRBD2 on 6 matching bases. The length of the CDR3 is 14 residues. Germline V gives CDR1 KGHDR, CDR2 SFDVKD. With 5 bases removed from V and 6 bases from J, the gap between germline ends came to 15 bases.

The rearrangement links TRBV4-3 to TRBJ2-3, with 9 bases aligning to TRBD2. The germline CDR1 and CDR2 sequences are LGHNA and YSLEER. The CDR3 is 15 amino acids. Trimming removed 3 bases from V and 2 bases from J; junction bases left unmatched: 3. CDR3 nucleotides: TGCGCCAGCAGCCAGACTAGCGGAGCCACAGATACGCAGTATTTT. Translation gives CASSQTSGATDTQYF.

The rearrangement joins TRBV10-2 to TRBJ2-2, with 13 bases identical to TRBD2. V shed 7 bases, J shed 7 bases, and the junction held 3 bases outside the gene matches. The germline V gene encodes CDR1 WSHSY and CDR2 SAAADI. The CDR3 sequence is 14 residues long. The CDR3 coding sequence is TGCGCCAGCAAGGGACTAGCGGGGCGCGGGGAGCTGTTTTTT. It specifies CASKGLAGRGELFF.

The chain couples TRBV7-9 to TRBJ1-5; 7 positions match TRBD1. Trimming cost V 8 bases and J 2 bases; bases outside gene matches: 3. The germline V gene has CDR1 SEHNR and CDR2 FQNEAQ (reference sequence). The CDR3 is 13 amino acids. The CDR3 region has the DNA TGTGCCAGCCGGCAGGGGGGCAATCAGCCCCAGCATTTT. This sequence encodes CASRQGGNQPQHF.

Written as DNA, the CDR3 is TGTGCCATCATGTTGCGTCCGTCGGGGAACACTGAAGCTTTCTTT. It codes for CAIMLRPSGNTEAFF. The chain has TRBV10-3 and TRBJ1-1; no definite D call. Trimming took 7 bases from V and 1 from J, leaving 16 bases between them. Germline V gene lookup returns CDR1 ENHRY and CDR2 SYGVKD. The CDR3 consists of 15 residues.

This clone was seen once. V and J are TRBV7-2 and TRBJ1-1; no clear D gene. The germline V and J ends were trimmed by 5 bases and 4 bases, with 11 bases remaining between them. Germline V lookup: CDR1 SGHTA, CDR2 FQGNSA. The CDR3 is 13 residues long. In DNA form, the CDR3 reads TGTGCCAGCAGCCCGTCGAGGGTCACTGAAGCTTTCTTT. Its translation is CASSPSRVTEAFF.

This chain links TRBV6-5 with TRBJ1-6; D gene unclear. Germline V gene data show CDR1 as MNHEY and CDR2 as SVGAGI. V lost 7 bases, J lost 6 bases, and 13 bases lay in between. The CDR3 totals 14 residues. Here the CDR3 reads CASTAGSLNSPLHF. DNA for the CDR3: TGTGCCAGCACCGCCGGGAGTCTTAATTCACCCCTCCACTTT.

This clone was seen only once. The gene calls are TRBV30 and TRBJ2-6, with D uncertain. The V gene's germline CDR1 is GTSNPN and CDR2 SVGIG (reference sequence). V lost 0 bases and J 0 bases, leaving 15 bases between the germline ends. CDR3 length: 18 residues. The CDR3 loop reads CAWSVSGRSTSGANVLTF. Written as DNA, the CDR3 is TGTGCCTGGAGTGTATCCGGCAGGTCAACCTCTGGGGCCAACGTCCTGACTTTC.

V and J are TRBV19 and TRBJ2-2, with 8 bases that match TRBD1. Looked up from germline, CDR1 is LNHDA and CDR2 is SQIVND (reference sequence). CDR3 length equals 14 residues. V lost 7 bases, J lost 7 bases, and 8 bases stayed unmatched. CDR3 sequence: CASKTGGSGGELFF. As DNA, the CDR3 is TGTGCCAGTAAAACAGGGGGATCAGGCGGGGAGCTGTTTTTT.

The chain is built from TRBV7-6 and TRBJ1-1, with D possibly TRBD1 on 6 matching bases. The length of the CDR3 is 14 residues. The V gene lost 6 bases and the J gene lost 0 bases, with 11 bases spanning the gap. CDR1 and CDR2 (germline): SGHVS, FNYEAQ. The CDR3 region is CASSLRGVNTEAFF. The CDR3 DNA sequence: TGTGCCAGCAGTCTCAGGGGAGTGAACACTGAAGCTTTCTTT.

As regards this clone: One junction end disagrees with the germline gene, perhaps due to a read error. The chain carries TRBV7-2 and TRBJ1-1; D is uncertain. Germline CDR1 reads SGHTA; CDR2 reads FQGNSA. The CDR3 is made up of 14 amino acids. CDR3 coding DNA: TGTGCCAGCACCGCACAGAGTATGAACGCTGAAGCTTTCTTT. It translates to CASTAQSMNAEAFF.

For the CDR3, the DNA is TGTGCCAGCAGCAATGGGGGGGTCTACAATGAGCAGTTCTTC. Translation gives CASSNGGVYNEQFF. The chain is built from TRBV7-9 and TRBJ2-1; TRBD2 aligns across 7 bases. The CDR3 length is 14 residues. Germline assignment: CDR1 SEHNR and CDR2 FQNEAQ (reference sequence). V lost 5 bases to trimming and J lost 3 bases; unmatched junction nucleotides: 4.